The entry below describes one TCR beta chain. There is no known antigen for this receptor. At one end the junction does not follow the germline gene, possibly because of a read error. These data originate in a study of T cell responses to AZD1222 COVID-19 vaccine (dated by TCRdb to about 2021). For context, the study as a whole: Because spike-specific TCR depth and breadth did not differ between the two schedules, AZD1222 recipients who got a second dose at roughly 4 weeks were pooled with those who got a second dose at roughly 12 weeks. A total of 240 or so trial participants underwent TCR sequencing, of whom some 200 had received two doses of AZD1222 and approximately 26 had received two doses of the MenACWY control vaccine. Trial participants were enrolled into age subgroups of 18-55, 56-69 and 70-plus years, which contained around 140, 26 and 57 TCR-sequenced participants, respectively. Results and caveats for the whole study, not just this receptor: In the small 56-69-year group, the increase in depth fell short of significance, most likely because of low power. Reportedly, almost half of the unique spike-specific TCRs recognized epitopes lying outside the regions that are mutated in the B.1.351 and B.1.1.7 variants. Conclusions about previously exposed vaccinees are limited because only six or seven AZD1222 recipients were SARS-CoV-2 seropositive at baseline. Because no day 14 peak-response samples were available, repertoires were characterized only after the peak T cell response. Participants were mostly white British and included more females than males, and it was suggested by the authors that clonal diversity may have been underestimated. After two AZD1222 doses, both the breadth and the depth of spike-specific TCRs were significantly higher than at day 0 and than in MenACWY recipients. The whole spike protein was spanned by vaccine-associated CD4 TCRs, and dominant responses were seen in regions 160-218 and 743-854.

The CDR3 regions of human TCRbeta chains were analyzed by immunosequencing. Per the original workflow: Repertoire TCRs were matched against a reference library of SARS-CoV-2-specific TCRs generated with the MIRA antigen-specificity platform. Breadth meant the fraction of unique TCRs that were SARS-CoV-2-associated, whereas depth meant the fraction of total T cells that were SARS-CoV-2-associated. Using the MIRA data, every spike-specific TCR was mapped to the spike region that the TCR reacted to and assigned to either a CD4 or a CD8 class. Log10-transformed breadth and depth values were compared by one-way ANOVA with Sidak's multiple comparisons tests. TCRdb took over this immuneACCESS table, retaining in-frame rearrangements with V and J assigned. Such tables are incomplete; in checked studies, under half of the missing clones stem from an unresolved V gene, and the remainder is unexplained. That table furnishes V, J and clone size, whereas the DNA furnished D and trimming. The sample table contains under 140,000 clones; only one count was recorded for roughly four fifths of them. Of the sample, roughly 4.5% is held by the ten largest clones.

The sample's time point label is to be understood as: baseline before first vaccination. Vaccinee samples came from UK trials COV001 and COV002, including a single-blind randomized controlled phase 2/3 trial of AZD1222 (ChAdOx1 nCoV-19) in healthy adults. For TCRbeta chain sequencing, PBMC samples from trial participants were taken at day 0 and at day 28 after the second dose. The sample here was peripheral blood, taken on day 0 of AZD1222 vaccination. The sequence was collected from an adult in good health.

The DNA sequence is as follows: TGTGCCAGCACGAGTCGGGTAAACAATGAAGCTTTCTTT. Its protein product is CASTSRVNNEAFF. This receptor chain uses TRBV6-6 and TRBJ1-1; no D segment can be confidently identified. CDR1 and CDR2 are drawn from the germline V gene (reference sequence): MNHNY, SVGAGI. The CDR3 measures 13 amino acids from cysteine to phenylalanine. The DNA shown is the 39-base CDR3, in frame from base 1.